This T cell receptor (beta chain) is drawn from a study of sequential checkpoint blockade in melanoma. The overall study: 91 pretreatment tumor DNA samples were TCRβ immunosequenced.

This clone was seen only a few times. The repertoire was sequenced with immunoSEQ multiplex PCR; TCRdb's copy has only in-frame clones and lacks some. The sample has approximately 6,300 clones; about 24% are singletons. Treatment given: randomized to nivolumab then ipilimumab (arm A) or the reverse (arm B). Trimming removed 7 bases at V and 6 bases at J, with 10 bases between. The CDR3 has 12 amino acids. CDR1 and CDR2 from the germline V gene are SGDLS and YYNGEE. The TCR was taken from a human donor with melanoma. V usage is TRBV9 and J usage is TRBJ2-2, with D tentatively TRBD2 (6 bases). The starting material was tumor tissue (inferred from file names), obtained from a patient given nivolumab and ipilimumab in sequence. This CDR3 is CASSEGSGELFF. The CDR3 DNA follows: TGTGCCAGCTCGGAGGGTTCCGGGGAGCTGTTTTTT.